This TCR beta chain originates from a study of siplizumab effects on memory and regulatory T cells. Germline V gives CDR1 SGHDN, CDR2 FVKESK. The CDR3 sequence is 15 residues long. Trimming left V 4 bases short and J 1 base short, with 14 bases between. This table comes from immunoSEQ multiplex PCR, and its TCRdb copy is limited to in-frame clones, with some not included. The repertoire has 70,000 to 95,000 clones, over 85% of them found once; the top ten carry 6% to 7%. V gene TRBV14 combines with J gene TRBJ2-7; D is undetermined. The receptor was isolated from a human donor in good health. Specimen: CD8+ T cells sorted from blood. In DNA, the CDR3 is TGTGCCAGCAGCCTGGGCCCCTATATTTCCTACGAGCAGTACTTC. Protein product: CASSLGPYISYEQYF.